The present TCR beta chain was sequenced within a study of cytomegalovirus exposure and HLA in healthy donors. About the research overall: Of 300 to 450 genotyped donors, roughly 86% clustered with self-reported Caucasian donors. Findings of the study overall: Later genetic work tied a missense DCLRE1C variant to beta-chain V and J trimming. A later analysis showed HLA-associated TCR beta chains outstripping equally common others in clonal expansion. Using a false discovery rate of 0.05, a later analysis showed that fewer than 20,000 TCR beta sequences were associated with HLA alleles.

Germline lookup yields CDR1 PRHDT and CDR2 FYEKMQ (reference sequence). Trimming took off 1 base at V and 1 base at J, with 11 bases between the two ends. CDR3 size: 16 residues. The PCR had 60 Vbeta and 13 Jbeta primers. Sequencing was performed with immunoSEQ multiplex PCR; in TCRdb, only in-frame clones are kept and a portion is missing. The sample includes roughly 200,000 clones, 65% to 85% of them seen just once. Remarks on this clone: Its antigen is unidentified.

The V gene is TRBV13, the J gene TRBJ2-1; the D gene is possibly TRBD2 (6 bases). The sample was PBMCs. The receptor comes from a female donor in good health and CMV-seronegative. The CDR3 here is CASSLELSGSYNEQFF. The CDR3 nucleotides are TGTGCCAGCAGCTTAGAGCTGAGCGGGTCCTACAATGAGCAGTTCTTC.